The 11 T cell receptor beta chains below all came from one sample that was sequenced in a study of Graves' ophthalmopathy and Graves' hyperthyroidism (dated by TCRdb to about 2018). Sequencing used an Illumina HiSeq 2000. For repertoire sequencing, TCR beta CDR3 regions were amplified from RNA transcripts. HTBI primers and the Qiagen OneStep RT-PCR kit were used in a first-round RT-PCR, which was followed by a second-round multiplex PCR, size selection and purification. The raw public reads went through TCRdb reprocessing: fastp at Q25, MiXCR clone calling, in-frame beta chains kept. Here each entry gathers all rows of one CDR3 protein and keeps the most common genes and DNA. This sample gives almost 400,000 distinct CDR3 sequences in total; around 18% of them show up just once. The ten largest account for roughly 1.5% of the sample. Sequenced input: peripheral blood. These receptors were collected from a woman aged 18-35 years with Graves' ophthalmopathy. Donor details come from another sample of the same person, matched by shared clones.

This clonotype was detected ten times or more. V usage is TRBV24-1 and J usage is TRBJ1-1; D is uncertain. V lost 9 bases and J lost 5, with 18 bases in between. This CDR3 has 14 amino acids. Germline CDR1 is KGHDR and CDR2 is SFDVKD. The CDR3 DNA reads TGTGCCACCGGAGGCTTGGCAACAGCGACTGAAGCTTTCTTT. This codes for CATGGLATATEAFF.

This clonotype was seen at least ten times. The chain has TRBV19 and TRBJ1-5, with D unclear. With 5 bases removed from V and 7 bases from J, the gap between germline ends came to 15 bases. The CDR3 is 14 amino acids. Germline V gives CDR1 LNHDA, CDR2 SQIVND (reference sequence). CDR3 region: CASSPRDRSQPQHF. CDR3 in DNA: TGTGCCAGTAGTCCCCGGGATAGGTCCCAGCCCCAGCATTTT.

This clonotype was recorded many times. The genes are TRBV7-2 and TRBJ1-5, with 9 bases lining up with TRBD1. The CDR3 is made up of 13 amino acids. V lost 6 bases, J lost 7 bases, and 4 bases stayed unmatched. Germline CDR1 SGHTA, CDR2 FQGNSA. CDR3 residues: CASSGTGNQPQHF. CDR3 coding DNA: TGTGCCAGCAGTGGGACAGGGAACCAGCCCCAGCATTTT.

This clonotype was recorded many times. The CDR3 loop is CATSDLDRGHYEQYF. Here the CDR3 DNA reads TGTGCCACCAGTGACTTGGACAGGGGCCATTACGAGCAGTACTTC. This sequence joins TRBV24-1 and TRBJ2-7; 9 bases map to TRBD1. CDR1 is KGHDR and CDR2 is SFDVKD in the germline V gene. V gave up 4 bases and J gave up 4 bases; unmatched junction bases: 7. The CDR3 has 15 amino acids.

At least ten counts were recorded for this clonotype. This chain links TRBV6-8 with TRBJ1-1; D might be TRBD1 (6 bases). Germline assignment: CDR1 MNHGY and CDR2 SAAAGT. The V end lost 6 bases, the J end lost 6 bases, and 23 bases lay between the germline ends. CDR3 length: 16 residues. The CDR3 region is CASRCGTQDWCAEAFF. CDR3 sequence (DNA): TGTGCCAGCAGGTGTGGGACACAGGATTGGTGCGCTGAAGCTTTCTTT.

This clonotype came up many times. The V call is TRBV10-3, the J call TRBJ2-5, with TRBD1 matching over 11 bases. CDR1 ENHRY and CDR2 SYGVKD come from the germline V gene. The V and J ends lost 8 bases and 5 bases, in that order; junction bases with no gene match: 7. The CDR3 has 14 residues. The CDR3 sequence: CAIGDRGAGETQYF. The CDR3 DNA sequence: TGTGCCATCGGGGACAGGGGGGCCGGGGAGACCCAGTACTTC.

This clonotype was seen ten or more times. The chain couples TRBV30 to TRBJ2-7; the D gene is possibly TRBD1 (6 bases). Trimming took off 4 bases at V and 5 bases at J, with 12 bases between the two ends. Germline-derived CDR1 and CDR2 are GTSNPN and SVGIG (reference sequence). This CDR3 has 12 residues. The CDR3 DNA follows: TGTGCCTGGACCGCTACAGGGAACGAGCAGTACTTC. This sequence encodes CAWTATGNEQYF.

This clonotype was found many times. The rearrangement links TRBV28 to TRBJ1-5; D is unresolved. The V gene lost 6 bases and the J gene lost 5 bases, with 8 bases spanning the gap. The CDR3 is 12 residues long. Germline V CDR1 and CDR2: MDHEN, SYDVKM. DNA of the CDR3: TGTGCCAGCAGACGGGAGGATCAGCCCCAGCATTTT. It is translated as CASRREDQPQHF.

About this clonotype itself: A much larger clone lies a single base off, so this may be a read error. J is TRBJ2-7 and V is TRBV30; the D gene is possibly TRBD1 (6 bases). CDR3 length: 13 residues. V gave up 8 bases and J gave up 0 bases, with 14 bases separating them. CDR1 and CDR2 from the germline V gene are GTSNPN and SVGIG (reference sequence). CDR3 amino acids: CARKGGHSYEQYF. The CDR3 DNA reads TGTGCCCGGAAAGGGGGTCACTCCTACGAGCAGTACTTC.

This clonotype was observed at least ten times. The chain combines TRBV28 with TRBJ2-7; D is tentatively TRBD1 or TRBD2 (5 bases each). The ends were cut back, 5 bases at V and 10 bases at J, with 12 bases in the middle. The CDR3 spans 11 residues. Germline assignment: CDR1 MDHEN and CDR2 SYDVKM. DNA of the CDR3: TGTGCCAGCAGTACGGGGCCGAATCAGTACTTC. It translates to CASSTGPNQYF.

This clonotype occurred many times. Here the CDR3 DNA reads TGTGCCAGCAGTTACTCGGGACAGGGCCAAGAGACCCAGTACTTC. It specifies CASSYSGQGQETQYF. The chain has TRBV6-2 or TRBV6-3 and TRBJ2-5, with 9 bases identical to TRBD1. This CDR3 comprises 15 residues. V was clipped by 0 bases and J by 1 base; unmatched bases: 0. CDR1 is MNHEY, CDR2 SVGEGT, per germline.